This paragraph reports one TCR beta chain. What it binds is not known. Germline loops: CDR1 LNHDA, CDR2 SQIVND (reference sequence). CDR3 length equals 15 residues. V lost 1 base to trimming and J lost 5 bases, with 13 bases between them. The source of the sample is a study of T-cell reconstitution after alpha-beta-depleted transplantation in children. Study results and limitations: Alpha-beta T cells about two months after transplant reportedly derived from several hundred expanded graft clones. Once a year had passed after transplant, T-cell counts and diversity came mostly from newly produced T cells. At day 60, the high TCRbeta diversity found in some patients originated from recipient T cells and thymic progenitors that had survived.

Unique molecular identifiers were incorporated into the prepared TCRbeta library. MiXCR was run by TCRdb on the PCR reads, yielding one entry per CDR3 protein. Of just under 250,000 distinct CDR3 sequences in the sample, roughly 23% were seen once. The receptor's source is a girl between 2 and 10 years old with Fanconi anemia, due to receive a stem cell transplant. The chain has TRBV19 and TRBJ2-3; a weak D match, TRBD2 (7 bases). Specimen: PBMCs, collected before TCRalphabeta/CD19-depleted stem cell transplant. The DNA for the CDR3 is TGTGCCAGTAGTATAGGAAGGGGGAGGGGAGATACGCAGTATTTT. As protein: CASSIGRGRGDTQYF.